A selection of T cell receptor beta chains follows, all from one sample in a study of blood T cell repertoires in COVID-19. Profiled with immunoSEQ multiplex PCR; TCRdb holds only in-frame clones, not every one. This sample has about 260,000 clones, with 88% found just once. Sequences were obtained from peripheral blood. Every receptor here comes from a man aged 55-75 years who had recovered from COVID-19. Both conserved end residues are part of each CDR3. A D gene is named only where the DNA matches it firmly. Expanded clones are given a class, and other clones once, few, many or no size at all.

clone_size	v_call	j_call	d_call	cdr3_aa	cdr3_nt
once	TRBV6-5	TRBJ1-2	TRBD1	CASSYGQGISYGYTF	TGTGCCAGCAGTTACGGACAGGGAATAAGCTATGGCTACACCTTC
-	TRBV9	TRBJ1-2	TRBD1	CASSVDSGQGNGYTF	TGTGCCAGCAGCGTAGATTCCGGACAGGGAAATGGCTACACCTTC
-	TRBV9	TRBJ1-2	TRBD1	CASSVGQGGLINYGYTF	TGTGCCAGCAGCGTAGGACAGGGGGGATTAATTAACTATGGCTACACCTTC
-	TRBV5-1	TRBJ1-2	-	CASSRTGGDYGYTF	TGCGCCAGCAGCCGTACTGGGGGGGACTATGGCTACACCTTC
-	TRBV6-2/TRBV6-3	TRBJ1-5	-	CASSYSNWRGRTDQPQHF	TGTGCCAGCAGTTACTCGAATTGGCGGGGACGGACCGATCAGCCCCAGCATTTT
-	TRBV2	TRBJ1-1	TRBD1	CASSLPGQGVHTEAFF	TGTGCCAGCAGCTTACCGGGACAGGGGGTTCACACTGAAGCTTTCTTT
-	TRBV11-2	TRBJ2-2	-	CASKRSGTGELFF	TGTGCCAGCAAACGGTCAGGGACCGGGGAGCTGTTTTTT
-	TRBV5-4	TRBJ1-2	-	CASSPGVPNYGYTF	TGTGCCAGCAGCCCAGGGGTCCCTAACTATGGCTACACCTTC
-	TRBV2	TRBJ2-3	-	CASRDFRQDTQYF	TGTGCCAGCAGAGACTTTCGACAGGATACGCAGTATTTT
-	TRBV5-1	TRBJ2-1	TRBD1	CASSRPGQSYNEQFF	TGCGCCAGCAGTCGGCCGGGACAGAGCTACAATGAGCAGTTCTTC
-	TRBV7-9	TRBJ2-2	TRBD1	CASSWTGTNTGELFF	TGTGCCAGCAGCTGGACAGGAACGAACACCGGGGAGCTGTTTTTT
-	TRBV6-5	TRBJ1-5	-	CASSREGNSNQPQHF	TGTGCCAGCAGCAGGGAGGGTAATAGCAATCAGCCCCAGCATTTT
-	TRBV6-1	TRBJ2-4	-	CASSEPGHLAKNIQYF	TGTGCCAGCAGTGAACCGGGACACCTAGCCAAAAACATTCAGTACTTC
-	TRBV29-1	TRBJ1-2	-	CSVMRARGYTF	TGCAGCGTTATGAGGGCGCGAGGCTACACCTTC
-	TRBV3-1/TRBV3-2	TRBJ1-3	TRBD1	CASSQQRQGGNTIYF	TGTGCCAGCAGCCAGCAACGACAGGGTGGAAACACCATATATTTT
many	TRBV6-1	TRBJ1-2	-	CASSETLSGTLYGYTF	TGTGCCAGCAGTGAAACCCTCAGCGGAACCCTCTATGGCTACACCTTC
once	TRBV19	TRBJ1-1	-	CASSIVLGGYTEAFF	TGTGCCAGTAGTATAGTTTTGGGAGGGTACACTGAAGCTTTCTTT
-	TRBV6-4	TRBJ2-1	TRBD2	CASSAVLAGGSYNEQFF	TGTGCCAGCAGTGCGGTTCTAGCGGGGGGATCATACAATGAGCAGTTCTTC
-	TRBV7-6	TRBJ1-3	-	CASSTSSGSGNTIYF	TGTGCCAGCAGTACAAGCTCAGGTTCTGGAAACACCATATATTTT
once	TRBV4-2	TRBJ2-7	-	CASSQDRWGRNEQYF	TGTGCCAGCAGCCAAGATAGGTGGGGGCGGAACGAGCAGTACTTC
-	TRBV19	TRBJ2-5	TRBD1	CASSRYRGQETQYF	TGTGCCAGTAGCCGTTACAGGGGACAAGAGACCCAGTACTTC
-	TRBV12-3/TRBV12-4	TRBJ1-1	-	CASSLGGPEAFF	TGTGCCAGCAGTTTAGGAGGGCCTGAAGCTTTCTTT
-	TRBV7-9	TRBJ2-1	-	CASAQRTRSYNEQFF	TGTGCCAGCGCCCAGAGGACTCGGTCCTACAATGAGCAGTTCTTC
-	TRBV10-2	TRBJ1-6	TRBD1	CASSPGQGFSPLHF	TGCGCCAGCAGCCCGGGACAGGGGTTCTCACCCCTCCACTTT
-	TRBV5-1	TRBJ1-3	-	CASSVGVSGNTIYF	TGCGCCAGCAGCGTAGGGGTCTCTGGAAACACCATATATTTT
once	TRBV7-8	TRBJ2-2	-	CASSPIGGVNANTGELFF	TGTGCCAGCAGCCCGATTGGAGGAGTCAACGCGAACACCGGGGAGCTGTTTTTT
-	TRBV25-1	TRBJ2-5	-	CASSEVAAQYF	TGTGCCAGCAGTGAGGTTGCGGCCCAGTACTTC
few	TRBV19	TRBJ2-1	TRBD1	CASSALRGQGLNGQFF	TGTGCCAGTAGTGCCCTGCGAGGACAGGGGCTCAATGGGCAGTTCTTC
-	TRBV30	TRBJ2-2	-	CAWSVYGELFF	TGTGCCTGGAGTGTATACGGGGAGCTGTTTTTT
-	TRBV10-1	TRBJ2-3	-	CASSDGGTDTQYF	TGCGCCAGCAGTGACGGGGGCACAGATACGCAGTATTTT
few	TRBV18	TRBJ1-3	-	CASSPGPGNTIYF	TGTGCCAGCTCACCAGGGCCTGGAAACACCATATATTTT
once	TRBV3-1/TRBV3-2	TRBJ1-2	-	CASSQEVYSFYGYTF	TGTGCCAGCAGCCAAGAGGTGTACAGCTTTTATGGCTACACCTTC
-	TRBV10-3	TRBJ2-1	-	CAISESEDYNEQFF	TGTGCCATCAGTGAGTCGGAGGACTACAATGAGCAGTTCTTC
-	TRBV29-1	TRBJ2-1	TRBD2	CSVEPTSGGAKQFF	TGCAGCGTTGAACCGACTAGCGGGGGGGCGAAGCAGTTCTTC
-	TRBV7-8	TRBJ2-7	TRBD1	CASSPRGDRTTYEQYF	TGTGCCAGCAGCCCCAGGGGGGACAGGACTACCTACGAGCAGTACTTC
-	TRBV5-5	TRBJ1-1	-	CASSLLTMNTEAFF	TGTGCCAGCAGCTTACTCACCATGAACACTGAAGCTTTCTTT
-	TRBV7-9	TRBJ1-4	-	CASRPDRDNEKLFF	TGTGCCAGCAGGCCAGACAGAGATAATGAGAAACTGTTTTTT
-	TRBV4-1	TRBJ2-7	-	CASSQESSLAREQYF	TGCGCCAGCAGCCAAGAGTCTTCCCTAGCTCGTGAGCAGTACTTC
-	TRBV5-1	TRBJ1-5	TRBD1	CASSSGTGVQPQHF	TGCGCCAGCAGCTCCGGAACAGGGGTTCAGCCCCAGCATTTT
-	TRBV23-1	TRBJ1-3	TRBD1	CASSHDRDRNTIYF	TGCGCCAGCAGTCACGACAGGGATCGAAACACCATATATTTT
-	TRBV7-2	TRBJ2-2	TRBD2	CASSLAASGEPRFGELFF	TGTGCCAGCAGCTTAGCGGCCAGCGGGGAGCCGAGGTTCGGGGAGCTGTTTTTT
-	TRBV19	TRBJ2-1	TRBD1	CASRGTGSYNEQFF	TGTGCCAGTAGGGGGACAGGGTCCTACAATGAGCAGTTCTTC
once	TRBV7-9	TRBJ2-7	TRBD2	CASSPGRGVSSYEQYF	TGTGCCAGCAGCCCGGGGCGGGGGGTCAGTTCCTACGAGCAGTACTTC
-	TRBV9	TRBJ2-3	TRBD2	CASSLTSGGYTDTQYF	TGTGCCAGCAGCCTGACTAGCGGGGGGTACACAGATACGCAGTATTTT
-	TRBV4-1	TRBJ1-2	-	CASSSGGGIYGYTF	TGCGCCAGCAGCTCGGGCGGGGGAATCTATGGCTACACCTTC
-	TRBV7-3	TRBJ1-1	TRBD1	CASSFHPTGSEAFF	TGTGCCAGCAGCTTCCACCCGACAGGGTCAGAAGCTTTCTTT
-	TRBV9	TRBJ2-1	TRBD1	CASSVAGQARYNEQFF	TGTGCCAGCAGCGTAGCTGGACAGGCGAGGTACAATGAGCAGTTCTTC
-	TRBV30	TRBJ1-2	TRBD1	CAWAETGARGYTF	TGTGCCTGGGCGGAGACAGGGGCCCGCGGCTACACCTTC
-	TRBV7-9	TRBJ1-6	-	CASSLAPPLISSPLHF	TGTGCCAGCAGCTTAGCGCCTCCCCTAATTTCTTCACCCCTCCACTTT
-	TRBV19	TRBJ1-2	-	CASSPRTGSGGYTF	TGTGCCAGTAGTCCCAGGACCGGCTCGGGGGGCTACACCTTC
-	TRBV7-8	TRBJ1-6	TRBD1	CASSITGTGDSPLHF	TGTGCCAGCAGCATAACCGGGACAGGGGATTCACCCCTCCACTTT
-	TRBV11-2	TRBJ1-1	-	CASSLGWGSTEAFF	TGTGCCAGCAGCTTAGGCTGGGGCAGCACTGAAGCTTTCTTT
-	TRBV5-1	TRBJ2-7	-	CASSAEGNAVYEQYF	TGCGCCAGCAGCGCGGAGGGGAACGCGGTTTACGAGCAGTACTTC
-	TRBV5-6	TRBJ2-4	-	CASSLTTRQNLKNIQYF	TGTGCCAGCAGCTTAACAACACGACAGAACCTGAAAAACATTCAGTACTTC
-	TRBV5-1	TRBJ1-1	TRBD1	CASSYRGATEAFF	TGCGCCAGCAGCTACAGGGGGGCAACTGAAGCTTTCTTT
-	TRBV7-7	TRBJ2-3	-	CASSPRAGSLTDTQYF	TGTGCTAGCAGCCCCCGCGCAGGGTCACTCACAGATACGCAGTATTTT
-	TRBV7-9	TRBJ2-1	-	CASSLVRGPYNEQFF	TGTGCCAGCAGCTTAGTGCGGGGGCCCTACAATGAGCAGTTCTTC
-	TRBV30	TRBJ1-2	-	CACDVGGSNYGYTF	TGTGCCTGTGATGTAGGGGGTTCTAACTATGGCTACACCTTC
once	TRBV19	TRBJ1-5	-	CASTPRTDSNQPQHF	TGTGCCAGTACCCCCCGGACAGATAGCAATCAGCCCCAGCATTTT